Each of the 19 T cell receptor beta chains below was sequenced from the same sample in a study of T cell responses to AZD1222 COVID-19 vaccine. Assay used: immunoSEQ multiplex PCR; TCRdb lists only in-frame clones, some missing. This sample yields 140,000 to 150,000 clones, of which more than 85% are seen a single time; over 1.1% belongs to the top ten. Here the sequenced sample was peripheral blood, taken on day 0 of AZD1222 vaccination. The receptors here all came from an adult in good health.

The gene calls are TRBV7-8 and TRBJ2-7; D is unclear. The CDR3 is 16 residues long. V gave up 3 bases and J gave up 5 bases, with 20 bases separating them. Germline V gene lookup returns CDR1 SGHVS and CDR2 FQNEAQ. The DNA of the CDR3 is TGTGCCAGCAGCTTGGGGTCCGGCCCCACCTTCGACGAGCAGTACTTC. Its protein is CASSLGSGPTFDEQYF.

The chain recombines TRBV19 with TRBJ1-5; weak D call: TRBD1 (5 bases). The V and J ends lost 10 bases and 5 bases respectively, with 15 bases between them. The CDR3 has 13 amino acids. Germline CDR1 reads LNHDA; CDR2 reads SQIVND (reference sequence). This CDR3 is CATNGGGHQPQHF. CDR3 bases: TGTGCCACGAACGGGGGTGGCCATCAGCCCCAGCATTTT.

This chain joins TRBV30 and TRBJ2-7, with D uncertain. The CDR3 is 12 amino acids. V gave up 4 bases and J gave up 2 bases, with 9 bases separating them. Germline V CDR1 and CDR2: GTSNPN, SVGIG (reference sequence). For the CDR3, the DNA is TGTGCCTGGAAGGCCAGCACCTACGAGCAGTACTTC. Encoded protein: CAWKASTYEQYF. Supplemented by reference TRBV30 and TRBJ2-7, the full variable domain reads SQTIHQWPATLVQPVGSPLSLECTVEGTSNPNLYWYRQAAGRGLQLLFYSVGIGQISSEVPQNLSASRPQDRQFILSSKKLLLSDSGFYLCAWKASTYEQYFGPGTRLTVT.

The chain carries TRBV2 and TRBJ2-3, with TRBD2 matching over 10 bases. Germline CDR1 is SNHLY and CDR2 is FYNNEI. The CDR3 has 17 amino acids. With V trimmed by 6 bases and J by 7 bases, 16 bases remained unmatched. CDR3 residues: CASRLRLAGALRNTQYF. CDR3 coding DNA: TGTGCCAGCAGATTACGGCTAGCGGGAGCCCTCAGGAATACGCAGTATTTT.

J is TRBJ1-2 and V is TRBV11-2; 7 nucleotides line up with TRBD1. The CDR3 loop spans 15 amino acids. Germline V lookup: CDR1 SGHAT, CDR2 FQNNGV. V was pared by 3 bases and J by 8 bases, with 12 bases of the junction left unmatched. The CDR3 DNA reads TGTGCCAGCAGCTTCCAAGGGACAGCCGAACGGGGCTACACCTTC. Protein sequence: CASSFQGTAERGYTF. The whole variable domain, filled in from reference TRBV11-2 and TRBJ1-2, reads EAGVAQSPRYKIIEKRQSVAFWCNPISGHATLYWYQQILGQGPKLLIQFQNNGVVDDSQLPKDRFSAERLKGVDSTLKIQPAKLEDSAVYLCASSFQGTAERGYTFGSGTRLTVV.

The rearrangement joins TRBV27 to TRBJ2-7; the D gene is possibly TRBD2 (6 bases). This CDR3 is 16 amino acids long. The germline V gene encodes CDR1 MNHEY and CDR2 SMNVEV (reference sequence). Trimming stripped 5 bases from V and 6 bases from J, with 23 bases between. The DNA of the CDR3 is TGTGCCAGCAGTCCTGGTTGGGTCGAGCGGGTGGTCGAGCAGTACTTC. Protein: CASSPGWVERVVEQYF.

This clone was counted once. The rearrangement uses TRBV19 and TRBJ2-7, with 7 bases fitting TRBD2. CDR3 length: 14 residues. V lost 8 bases, J lost 2 bases, and 9 bases stayed unmatched. Germline V gene lookup returns CDR1 LNHDA and CDR2 SQIVND (reference sequence). This CDR3 is CASDDGGGAYEQYF. The CDR3, as DNA: TGTGCCAGTGACGATGGGGGGGGAGCCTACGAGCAGTACTTC.

The chain uses TRBV7-9 and TRBJ1-1, with D perhaps matching TRBD1 (5 bases). In germline, CDR1 is SEHNR, CDR2 FQNEAQ (reference sequence). The CDR3 extends over 14 amino acids. With 2 bases removed from V and 10 bases from J, the gap between germline ends came to 17 bases. The chain's CDR3 is CASSLILSRGGAFF. CDR3 bases: TGTGCCAGCAGCTTAATTTTGAGCCGGGGCGGAGCTTTCTTT.

This sequence joins TRBV6-4 and TRBJ2-1, with D possibly TRBD2 on 6 matching bases. Germline-derived CDR1 and CDR2 are MRHNA and SNTAGT. The CDR3 runs 13 residues. Trimming shortened V by 6 bases and J by 8 bases, and 14 bases separated the two germline ends. CDR3 nucleotide sequence: TGTGCCAGCAGCGCCTTTGGCGGGGATGAGCAGTTCTTC. Its translation: CASSAFGGDEQFF.

This chain joins TRBV27 and TRBJ2-1, with D hard to call. CDR1 is MNHEY, CDR2 SMNVEV, per germline (reference sequence). The germline V and J ends were trimmed by 3 bases and 4 bases, with 4 bases remaining between them. The CDR3 extends over 12 amino acids. CDR3 amino acids: CASSFGYNEQFF. CDR3 nucleotides: TGTGCCAGCAGTTTCGGGTACAATGAGCAGTTCTTC.

The chain carries TRBV6-5 and TRBJ1-6, with a tentative D call TRBD1 (6 bases). The V end was cut by 7 bases, the J end by 7 bases, with 11 bases between. CDR3 length equals 13 residues. The germline CDR1 and CDR2 sequences are MNHEY and SVGAGI. CDR3: CASNGRGNSPLHF. The CDR3 bases are TGTGCCAGCAACGGCAGGGGAAATTCACCCCTCCACTTT.

The gene calls are TRBV3-1 (or the pseudogene TRBV3-2) and TRBJ2-2, with unresolved D. CDR1 and CDR2 from the germline V gene are LGHDT and YNNKEL (reference sequence). The CDR3 runs 15 residues. Deletions cut 1 base from V and 0 bases from J, with 6 bases between. This CDR3 is CASSQGKANTGELFF. The CDR3 nucleotides are TGTGCCAGCAGCCAAGGGAAAGCGAACACCGGGGAGCTGTTTTTT.

This clone was seen just once. The chain has TRBV6-2 or TRBV6-3 and TRBJ2-3, with 13 bases matching TRBD2. V lost 2 bases, J lost 4 bases, and 15 bases stayed unmatched. CDR3 length equals 20 residues. Germline V CDR1 and CDR2: MNHEY, SVGEGT. CDR3 loop: CASSYTATSGLAGAPDTQYF. DNA for the CDR3: TGTGCCAGCAGTTACACGGCGACCTCAGGACTAGCGGGAGCCCCAGATACGCAGTATTTT.

The V gene is TRBV30, the J gene TRBJ2-2; 7 bases line up with TRBD2. In germline, CDR1 is GTSNPN, CDR2 SVGIG (reference sequence). J gave up 7 bases and V 6 bases, and 8 bases lay outside the gene matches. This CDR3 contains 13 residues. The CDR3 loop is CACRDYMDGELFF. The CDR3, as DNA: TGTGCCTGCCGGGACTATATGGACGGGGAGCTGTTTTTT.

The chain joins TRBV5-1 to TRBJ2-7; no clear D. Trimming removed 0 bases at V and 3 bases at J, with 10 bases between. Looked up from germline, CDR1 is SGHRS and CDR2 is YFSETQ. The CDR3 has 14 residues. CDR3 protein: CASSLERQLYEQYF. The CDR3 nucleotides read TGCGCCAGCAGCTTGGAACGGCAACTCTACGAGCAGTACTTC.

The chain joins TRBV7-2 to TRBJ1-5, with D unclear. CDR1 SGHTA and CDR2 FQGNSA come from the germline V gene. The CDR3 runs to 15 residues. V lost 1 base, J lost 3 bases, and 10 bases lay in between. The CDR3 nucleotides are TGTGCCAGCAGCTTAGTCGGGCAGGACAATCAGCCCCAGCATTTT. Its protein is CASSLVGQDNQPQHF.

The gene calls are TRBV6-2 or TRBV6-3 and TRBJ2-7; 12 bases map to TRBD2. V lost 6 bases and J lost 9; bases outside the gene matches: 27. Germline values: CDR1 MNHEY, CDR2 SVGEGT. This CDR3 has 20 residues. The DNA for the CDR3 is TGTGCCAGCAGCCCCCCTTCGCTAGCGGGGGGGACAAAGATCGTTTCGCGGCAGTACTTC. This gives the protein CASSPPSLAGGTKIVSRQYF.

The sample holds one count of this clone. This chain joins TRBV5-1 and TRBJ2-7, with 9 bases aligning to TRBD1. The CDR3 sequence is 16 residues long. V was clipped by 4 bases and J by 3 bases; unmatched bases: 11. Germline-derived CDR1 and CDR2 are SGHRS and YFSETQ. The CDR3 sequence: CASSPIDAGQGYEQYF. CDR3 sequence (DNA): TGCGCCAGCAGCCCGATCGATGCGGGACAGGGCTACGAGCAGTACTTC.

The rearrangement links TRBV7-9 to TRBJ1-5; D is unresolved. This CDR3 is built from 13 residues. Per the germline V gene, CDR1 is SEHNR and CDR2 is FQNEAQ (reference sequence). V shed 1 base and J shed 3 bases, with 4 bases lying between them. CDR3 amino acids: CASSLGLNQPQHF. The CDR3 coding sequence is TGTGCCAGCAGCTTAGGGCTCAATCAGCCCCAGCATTTT.